The text below deals with one TCR beta chain. The data stem from a study of blood T cell repertoires in COVID-19. Study information: COVID-19 samples from acute and convalescent phases originated in the United States, Italy and Spain. Nucleic acid was either cDNA or gDNA, and it came from T cells, B-cell-depleted T cells, or PBMCs.

Adults between about 18 and 89 years of age took part from about 24 US areas. Authors' methods: For nucleated cells, counts were estimated from reference gene primer amplification. TCRdb's copy holds only in-frame clones and misses some; the assay was immunoSEQ multiplex PCR. The V and J calls and clone size were taken over from that table, and D and trimming were inferred from the DNA. Among 200,000 or so clones listed, roughly 89% were seen once. Germline CDR1 and CDR2: LGHNA and YNFKEQ. This CDR3 is built from 15 residues. V shed 4 bases and J 4 bases; nucleotides not matched to a gene: 9. Input material: PBMCs or T cells enriched from blood (not recorded which). The TCR was taken from a woman in her forties with acute COVID-19. The genes are TRBV4-2 and TRBJ2-5; 7 bases map to TRBD2. DNA for the CDR3: TGTGCCAGCAGCCTCCAGCGGGGAGACCGAGAGACCCAGTACTTC. It is translated as CASSLQRGDRETQYF.